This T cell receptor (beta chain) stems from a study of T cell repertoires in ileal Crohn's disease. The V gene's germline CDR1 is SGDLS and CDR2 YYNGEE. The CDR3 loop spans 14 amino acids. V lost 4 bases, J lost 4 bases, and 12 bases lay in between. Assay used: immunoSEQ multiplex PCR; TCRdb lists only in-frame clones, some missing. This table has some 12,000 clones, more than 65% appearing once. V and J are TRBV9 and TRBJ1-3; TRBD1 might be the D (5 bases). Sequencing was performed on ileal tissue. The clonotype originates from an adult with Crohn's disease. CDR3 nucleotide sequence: TGTGCCAGCAGCTTAACAGGAACAGGAAACACCATATATTTT. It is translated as CASSLTGTGNTIYF.